This T cell receptor beta chain was sequenced in a study of naive and memory T cell subsets. An equimolar mix of two oligonucleotides served as the beta constant-region primer for TRBC1 and TRBC2. MiXCR was run by TCRdb on the UMI-ligation and nested PCR reads, yielding one entry per CDR3 protein. Of about 85,000 distinct CDR3 sequences in the sample, under 15% are singletons; the top ten hold approximately 0.93%. Study conclusions and caveats: Diversity fell and Gini index rose from naive through CM, EM, EMRA.

CMV status came from CD4+ IFNgamma after overnight CMV lysate stimulation. Cells stained for CD3, CD4, CD8, CD45RA and CD27 were sorted into four subsets. Comment on this clonotype: Its antigen remains unidentified.

The sample taken for sequencing was central memory CD4+ T cells from blood. This receptor was taken from a human donor in good health.

The CDR3 sequence is CATSLSQSEQYF. The DNA for the CDR3 is TGTGCCACCAGTCTGTCGCAGTCCGAGCAGTACTTC. The J gene is TRBJ2-7, the V gene TRBV24-1; D ambiguous. The V end was cut by 6 bases, the J end by 6 bases, with 11 bases between. The CDR3 is 12 residues long. Germline CDR1 KGHDR, CDR2 SFDVKD.